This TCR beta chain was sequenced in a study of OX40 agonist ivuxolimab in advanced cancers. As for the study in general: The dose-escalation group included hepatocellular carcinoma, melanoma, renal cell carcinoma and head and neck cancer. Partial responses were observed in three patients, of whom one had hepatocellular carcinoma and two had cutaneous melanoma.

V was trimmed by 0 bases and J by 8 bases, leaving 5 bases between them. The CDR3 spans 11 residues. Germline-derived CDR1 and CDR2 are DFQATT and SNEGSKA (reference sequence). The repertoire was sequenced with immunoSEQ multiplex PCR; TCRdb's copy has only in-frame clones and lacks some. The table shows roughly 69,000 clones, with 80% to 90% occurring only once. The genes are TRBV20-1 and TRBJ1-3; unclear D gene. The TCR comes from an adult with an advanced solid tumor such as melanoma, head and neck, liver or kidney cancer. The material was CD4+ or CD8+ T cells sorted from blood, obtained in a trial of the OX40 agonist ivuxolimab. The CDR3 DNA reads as TGCAGTGCTAGAGATTCTTACACCATATATTTT. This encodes CSARDSYTIYF.